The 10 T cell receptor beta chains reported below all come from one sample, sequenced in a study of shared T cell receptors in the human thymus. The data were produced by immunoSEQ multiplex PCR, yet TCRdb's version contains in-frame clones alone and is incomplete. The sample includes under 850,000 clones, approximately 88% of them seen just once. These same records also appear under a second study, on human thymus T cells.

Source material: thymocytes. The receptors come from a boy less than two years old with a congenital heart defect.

CDR3 loop: CASSQESQGESYTF. CDR3 coding DNA: TGTGCCAGCAGCCAAGAATCACAGGGAGAAAGCTACACCTTC. The chain combines TRBV4-2 with TRBJ1-2, with D possibly matching TRBD1 (6 bases). Per germline, CDR1 LGHNA and CDR2 YNFKEQ. This CDR3 is 14 amino acids long. Between the trimmed V and J ends, which lost 0 bases and 9 bases, there was a span of 14 bases.

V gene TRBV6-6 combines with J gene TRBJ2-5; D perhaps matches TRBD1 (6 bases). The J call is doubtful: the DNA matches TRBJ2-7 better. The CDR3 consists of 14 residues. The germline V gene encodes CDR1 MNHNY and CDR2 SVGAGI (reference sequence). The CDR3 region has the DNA TGTGCCAGCAGTAGAACAGGGAACCCCTACGAGCAGTACTTC. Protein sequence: CASSRTGNPYEQYF.

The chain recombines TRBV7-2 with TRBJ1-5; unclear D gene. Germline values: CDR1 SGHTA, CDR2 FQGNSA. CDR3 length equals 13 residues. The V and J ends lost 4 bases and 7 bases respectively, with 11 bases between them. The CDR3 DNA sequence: TGTGCCAGCAGCTCCCTAAGCGACCAGCCCCAGCATTTT. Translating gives CASSSLSDQPQHF.

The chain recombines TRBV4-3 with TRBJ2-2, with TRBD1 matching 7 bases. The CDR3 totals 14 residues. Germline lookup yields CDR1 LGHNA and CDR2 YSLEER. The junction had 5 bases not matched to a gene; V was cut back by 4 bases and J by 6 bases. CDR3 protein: CASSLRQGPGELFF. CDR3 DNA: TGCGCCAGCAGCCTAAGACAGGGACCCGGGGAGCTGTTTTTT.

The CDR3 here is CASTLRGEAANYNEQFF. CDR3 nucleotides: TGCGCCAGCACCCTTCGTGGGGAGGCGGCAAACTACAATGAGCAGTTCTTC. V is TRBV5-1 and J is TRBJ2-1, with D tentatively TRBD2 (6 bases). The V end lost 6 bases, the J end lost 3 bases, and 22 bases lay between the germline ends. Germline V gene data show CDR1 as SGHRS and CDR2 as YFSETQ. CDR3 length equals 17 residues.

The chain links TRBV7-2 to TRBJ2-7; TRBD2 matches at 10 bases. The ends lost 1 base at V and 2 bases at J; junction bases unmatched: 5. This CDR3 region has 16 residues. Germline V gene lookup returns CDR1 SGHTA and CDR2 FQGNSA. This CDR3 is CASSLVGSGRPYEQYF. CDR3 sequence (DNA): TGTGCCAGCAGCTTAGTGGGTAGCGGGAGGCCCTACGAGCAGTACTTC.

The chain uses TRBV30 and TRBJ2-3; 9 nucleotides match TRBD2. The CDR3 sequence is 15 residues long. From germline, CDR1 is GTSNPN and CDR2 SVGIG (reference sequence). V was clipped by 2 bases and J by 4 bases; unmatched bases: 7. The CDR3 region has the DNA TGTGCCTGGAGTAGGTTAGCGGGAGCCGCAGATACGCAGTATTTT. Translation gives CAWSRLAGAADTQYF.

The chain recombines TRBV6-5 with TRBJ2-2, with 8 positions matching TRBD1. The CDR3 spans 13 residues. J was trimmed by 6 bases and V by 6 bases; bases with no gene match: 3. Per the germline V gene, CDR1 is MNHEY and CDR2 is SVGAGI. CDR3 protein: CASSLQGAGELFF. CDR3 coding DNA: TGTGCCAGCAGCCTACAGGGGGCCGGGGAGCTGTTTTTT.

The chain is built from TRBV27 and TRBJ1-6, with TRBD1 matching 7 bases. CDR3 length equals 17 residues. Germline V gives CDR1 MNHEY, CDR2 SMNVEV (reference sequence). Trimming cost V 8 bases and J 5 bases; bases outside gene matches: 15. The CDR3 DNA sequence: TGTGCCAGCCAGACGGAGGGGGACAGAGTAAATAATTCACCCCTCCACTTT. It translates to CASQTEGDRVNNSPLHF.

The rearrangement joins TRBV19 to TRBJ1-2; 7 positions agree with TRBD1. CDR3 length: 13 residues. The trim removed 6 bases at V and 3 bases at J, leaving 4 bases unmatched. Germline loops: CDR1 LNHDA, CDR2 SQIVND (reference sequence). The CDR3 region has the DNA TGTGCCAGTAGGGGACAGTCTTACTATGGCTACACCTTC. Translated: CASRGQSYYGYTF.